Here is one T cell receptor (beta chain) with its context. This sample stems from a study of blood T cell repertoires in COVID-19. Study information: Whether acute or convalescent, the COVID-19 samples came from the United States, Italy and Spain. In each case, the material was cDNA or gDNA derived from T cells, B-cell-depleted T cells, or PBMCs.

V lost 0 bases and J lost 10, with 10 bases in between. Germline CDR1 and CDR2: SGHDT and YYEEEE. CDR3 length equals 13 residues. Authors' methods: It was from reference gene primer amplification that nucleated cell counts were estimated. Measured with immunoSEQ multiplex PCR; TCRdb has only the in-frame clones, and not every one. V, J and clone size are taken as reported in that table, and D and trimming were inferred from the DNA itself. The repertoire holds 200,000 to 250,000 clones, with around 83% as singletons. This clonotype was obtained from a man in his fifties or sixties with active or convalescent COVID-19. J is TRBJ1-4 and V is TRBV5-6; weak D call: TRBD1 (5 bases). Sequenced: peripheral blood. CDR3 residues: CASSLAGRGKLFF. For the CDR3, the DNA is TGTGCCAGCAGCTTGGCCGGGAGGGGAAAACTGTTTTTT.